This T cell receptor beta chain was captured in a study of T cells in Graves' hyperthyroidism and ophthalmopathy. Regions amplified from RNA transcripts were the TCR beta CDR3 regions. An initial round of RT-PCR targeting the TCR CDR3 relied on the HTBI primer set. TCRdb processed the multiplex PCR reads anew with MiXCR; each CDR3 protein has one entry. Found here are 600,000 to 900,000 distinct CDR3 sequences, around 17% of them singletons; the top ten hold under 9.5%. The germline V gene has CDR1 SEHNR and CDR2 FQNEAQ (reference sequence). The ends lost 8 bases at V and 6 bases at J; junction bases unmatched: 8. CDR3 length: 13 amino acids. Diagnosis of hyperthyroidism was new in patients aged 18 to 65, and its duration was under 2 months.

The material sequenced was blood. The chain joins TRBV7-9 to TRBJ2-7; the match to TRBD1 covers 9 bases. This receptor was taken from a man younger than 30 with Graves' hyperthyroidism. CDR3 sequence reads: CASGGTGRSEQYF. CDR3 nucleotide sequence: TGTGCCAGCGGGGGGACAGGGAGGAGCGAGCAGTACTTC.